This TCR beta chain was recovered during a study of blood T cell repertoires in COVID-19. Study-wide context: Samples came from the United States, Italy and Spain, spanning acute and convalescent COVID-19. The cDNA or gDNA used as material had been derived from T cells, B-cell-depleted T cells, or PBMCs.

Study processing details: Estimated nucleated cell counts came from reference gene primer amplification. Profiled with immunoSEQ multiplex PCR; TCRdb holds only in-frame clones, not every one. That table is the source of V, J and clone size, and D and trimming were worked out from the DNA. The sample holds under 200,000 clones, more than 70% seen once. Germline V gives CDR1 SGHRS, CDR2 YFSETQ. This CDR3 has 16 residues. The V gene lost 4 bases and the J gene lost 1 base, with 18 bases spanning the gap. The chain uses TRBV5-1 and TRBJ2-7; D uncertain. The sample consisted of peripheral blood. This TCR was recovered from a woman in her 70s who had recovered from COVID-19. CDR3: CASSPPGSAESYEQYF. In DNA form, the CDR3 reads TGCGCCAGCAGCCCCCCCGGGTCGGCCGAATCCTACGAGCAGTACTTC.